The clone carrying this T cell receptor (beta chain) appeared many times. As yet, its antigen is unknown. The record originates from a study of molecular identifiers for immune sequencing clone quantification. The overall study: In the replicates, RNA derived from roughly 20,000 or 100,000 naive CD8 cells was divided into five parts, and four were sequenced.

Study results and caveats: Over 99% of CMV-specific effector molecules, but under 1% of naive ones, were in clones above 20 copies. Identical TCR molecules can share a barcode, and this sharing could underestimate highly expanded clone sizes.

Germline CDR1 SNHLY, CDR2 FYNNEI. The CDR3 contains 14 residues. Deletions cut 6 bases from V and 0 bases from J, with 9 bases between. TCRdb itself ran the PCR reads through MiXCR, one entry per CDR3 protein. The data hold about 510,000 distinct CDR3 sequences, with about 20% observed a single time. Material: naive CD8+ T cells from blood, with Jurkat cell RNA spiked in. As for subset: FACS-sorted CD8+CD4-CCR7+CD45RA+ naive T cells. This rearrangement joins TRBV2 to TRBJ1-5; D is perhaps TRBD1 (5 bases). The TCR comes from a human donor in good health. Some libraries in this study had Jurkat cell RNA spiked in. The CDR3 DNA is TGTGCCAGCAGCGAGGGGTATAGCAATCAGCCCCAGCATTTT. Its protein is CASSEGYSNQPQHF.